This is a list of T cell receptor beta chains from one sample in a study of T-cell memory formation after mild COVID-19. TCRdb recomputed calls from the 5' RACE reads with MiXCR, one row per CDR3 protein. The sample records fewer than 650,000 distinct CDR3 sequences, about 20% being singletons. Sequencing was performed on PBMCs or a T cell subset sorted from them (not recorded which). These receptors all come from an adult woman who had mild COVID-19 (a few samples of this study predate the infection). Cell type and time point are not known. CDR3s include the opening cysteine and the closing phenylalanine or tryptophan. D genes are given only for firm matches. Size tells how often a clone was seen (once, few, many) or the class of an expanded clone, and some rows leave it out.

CDR3 DNA: TGTGCCATCAGCGCGGACAGAAACACCGGGGAGCTGTTTTTT; CDR3 protein: CAISADRNTGELFF; V gene: TRBV10-3; clone size: .; D gene: .; J gene: TRBJ2-2
CDR3 DNA: TGTGCCAGCAGCTTAGAGGATTTCGAGTTCTTC; CDR3 protein: CASSLEDFEFF; V gene: TRBV7-9; clone size: .; D gene: .; J gene: TRBJ2-1
CDR3 DNA: TGTGCCAGCAGTGCCCCAGGGTTACTAGCCAAAAACATTCAGTACTTC; CDR3 protein: CASSAPGLLAKNIQYF; V gene: TRBV12-3/TRBV12-4; clone size: .; D gene: .; J gene: TRBJ2-4
CDR3 DNA: TGTGCCAGCAGCCCCGCCTCCGGGACAGAGGGAGAGTCTTATGGCTACACCTTC; CDR3 protein: CASSPASGTEGESYGYTF; V gene: TRBV7-9; clone size: .; D gene: TRBD1; J gene: TRBJ1-2
CDR3 DNA: TGTGCCAGCAGCCCGTCGGGGGAGCCCTACGAGCAGTACTTC; CDR3 protein: CASSPSGEPYEQYF; V gene: TRBV3-1; clone size: .; D gene: .; J gene: TRBJ2-7
CDR3 DNA: TGCGCCAGCAGCCAAGGGGGAAGGGGGAACTACGAGCAGTACTTC; CDR3 protein: CASSQGGRGNYEQYF; V gene: TRBV4-1; clone size: .; D gene: .; J gene: TRBJ2-7
CDR3 DNA: TGTGCCAGCATCGGGTCCGACAGGGTAAACACCGGGGAGCTGTTTTTT; CDR3 protein: CASIGSDRVNTGELFF; V gene: TRBV2; clone size: few; D gene: TRBD1; J gene: TRBJ2-2
CDR3 DNA: TGCAGCGTTGACAGGGGGCACACTGAAGCTTTCTTT; CDR3 protein: CSVDRGHTEAFF; V gene: TRBV29-1; clone size: .; D gene: TRBD1; J gene: TRBJ1-1
CDR3 DNA: TGTGCCAGCAGCGTTAATCCGGGGGGCCTCCAAGAGACCCAGTACTTC; CDR3 protein: CASSVNPGGLQETQYF; V gene: TRBV5-5; clone size: few; D gene: .; J gene: TRBJ2-5
CDR3 DNA: TGTGCCAGCAGTTACTTGATGGACAGGGGCCATATCTCTGGGGCCAACGTCCTGACTTTC; CDR3 protein: CASSYLMDRGHISGANVLTF; V gene: TRBV6-2/TRBV6-3; clone size: .; D gene: TRBD1; J gene: TRBJ2-6
CDR3 DNA: TGTGCCAGCAGCCGATCGGACAAGCGGATCGAGGGGAATGAGCAGTTCTTC; CDR3 protein: CASSRSDKRIEGNEQFF; V gene: TRBV12-3/TRBV12-4; clone size: .; D gene: .; J gene: TRBJ2-1
CDR3 DNA: TGTGCCAGCCGACTAGCGGGGGGGCACTACGAGCAGTACTTC; CDR3 protein: CASRLAGGHYEQYF; V gene: TRBV12-3/TRBV12-4; clone size: .; D gene: TRBD2; J gene: TRBJ2-7
CDR3 DNA: TGTGCTAGCACAGGGGTAGCCGGGGAGCTGTTTTTT; CDR3 protein: CASTGVAGELFF; V gene: TRBV12-5; clone size: .; D gene: TRBD1; J gene: TRBJ2-2
CDR3 DNA: TGTGCCAGCAACCCGGGAGGTAATCACAATGAGCAGTTCTTC; CDR3 protein: CASNPGGNHNEQFF; V gene: TRBV12-3/TRBV12-4; clone size: few; D gene: TRBD2; J gene: TRBJ2-1
CDR3 DNA: TGTGCCAGCAGATCAACCGGGGGGGAGTTCTTC; CDR3 protein: CASRSTGGEFF; V gene: TRBV7-9; clone size: .; D gene: TRBD2; J gene: TRBJ2-1
CDR3 DNA: TGCAGTGCTAGGAACCTTCGACAGGCTGGATACGAGCAGTACTTC; CDR3 protein: CSARNLRQAGYEQYF; V gene: TRBV20-1; clone size: few; D gene: .; J gene: TRBJ2-7
CDR3 DNA: TGCGCCAGCAGCCAAGATAGTGCCACAGATACGCAGTATTTT; CDR3 protein: CASSQDSATDTQYF; V gene: TRBV4-3; clone size: few; D gene: .; J gene: TRBJ2-3
CDR3 DNA: TGTGCCAGCAGTTTGGCGGCCTCTGGGGCCAACGTCCTGACTTTC; CDR3 protein: CASSLAASGANVLTF; V gene: TRBV12-3/TRBV12-4; clone size: .; D gene: .; J gene: TRBJ2-6
CDR3 DNA: TGTGCCAGCAGTTACTCGACGGCCACAGATACGCAGTATTTT; CDR3 protein: CASSYSTATDTQYF; V gene: TRBV6-5; clone size: .; D gene: .; J gene: TRBJ2-3